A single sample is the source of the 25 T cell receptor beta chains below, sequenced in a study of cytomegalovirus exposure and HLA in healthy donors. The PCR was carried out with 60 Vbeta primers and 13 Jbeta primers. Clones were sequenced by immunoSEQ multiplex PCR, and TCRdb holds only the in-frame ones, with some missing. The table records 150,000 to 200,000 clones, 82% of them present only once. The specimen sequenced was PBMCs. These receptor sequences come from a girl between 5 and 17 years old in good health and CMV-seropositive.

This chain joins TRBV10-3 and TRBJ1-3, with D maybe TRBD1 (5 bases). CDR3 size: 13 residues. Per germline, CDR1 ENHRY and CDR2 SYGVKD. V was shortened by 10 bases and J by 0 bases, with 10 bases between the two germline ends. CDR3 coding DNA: TGTGCCACGACAGTGAGCTCTGGAAACACCATATATTTT. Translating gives CATTVSSGNTIYF.

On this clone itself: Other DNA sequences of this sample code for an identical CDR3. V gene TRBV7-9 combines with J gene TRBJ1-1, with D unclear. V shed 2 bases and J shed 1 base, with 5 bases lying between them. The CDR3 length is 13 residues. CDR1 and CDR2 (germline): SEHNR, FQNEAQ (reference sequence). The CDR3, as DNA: TGTGCCAGCAGCTTACCCGGGAACACTGAAGCTTTCTTT. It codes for CASSLPGNTEAFF.

The CDR3 region has the DNA TGCGCCAGCAGACTAGCGGGGGCTTCGAACACCGGGGAGCTGTTTTTT. The encoded protein is CASRLAGASNTGELFF. The chain uses TRBV5-1 and TRBJ2-2, with TRBD2 matching 11 bases. With V trimmed by 5 bases and J by 0 bases, 3 bases remained unmatched. This CDR3 spans 16 amino acids. Germline assignment: CDR1 SGHRS and CDR2 YFSETQ.

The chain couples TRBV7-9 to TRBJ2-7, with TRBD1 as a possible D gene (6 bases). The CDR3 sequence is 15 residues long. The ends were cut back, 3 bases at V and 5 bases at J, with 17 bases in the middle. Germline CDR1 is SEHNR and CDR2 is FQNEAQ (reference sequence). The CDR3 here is CASSFSGDGPNEQYF. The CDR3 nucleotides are TGTGCCAGCAGCTTCTCAGGGGACGGCCCCAACGAGCAGTACTTC.

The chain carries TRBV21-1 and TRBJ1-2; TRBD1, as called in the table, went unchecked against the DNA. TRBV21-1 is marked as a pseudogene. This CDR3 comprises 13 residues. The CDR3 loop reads CASSIPRKYGYTF. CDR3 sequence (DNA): TGTGCCAGCAGCATTCCCAGGAAATATGGCTACACCTTC.

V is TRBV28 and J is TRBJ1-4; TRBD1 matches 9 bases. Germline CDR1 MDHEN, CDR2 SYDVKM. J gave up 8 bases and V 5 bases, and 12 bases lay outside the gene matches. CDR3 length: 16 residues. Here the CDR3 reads CASSGGQGGSYEKLFF. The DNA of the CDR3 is TGTGCCAGCAGTGGGGGACAGGGCGGATCTTACGAAAAACTGTTTTTT.

The CDR3 DNA follows: TGTGCCATCAGTGAGTCGTTGAGGGATGGCTACACCTTC. Its translation is CAISESLRDGYTF. The rearrangement joins TRBV10-3 to TRBJ1-2, with D unclear. The CDR3 has 13 amino acids. Germline loops: CDR1 ENHRY, CDR2 SYGVKD. The V gene lost 0 bases and the J gene lost 6 bases, with 8 bases spanning the gap.

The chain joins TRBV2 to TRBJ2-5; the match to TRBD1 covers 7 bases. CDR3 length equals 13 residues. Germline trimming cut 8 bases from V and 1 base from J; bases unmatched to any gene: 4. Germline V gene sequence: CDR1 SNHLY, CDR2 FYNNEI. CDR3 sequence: CASSRDSQETQYF. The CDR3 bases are TGTGCCAGCTCCCGGGACAGCCAAGAGACCCAGTACTTC.

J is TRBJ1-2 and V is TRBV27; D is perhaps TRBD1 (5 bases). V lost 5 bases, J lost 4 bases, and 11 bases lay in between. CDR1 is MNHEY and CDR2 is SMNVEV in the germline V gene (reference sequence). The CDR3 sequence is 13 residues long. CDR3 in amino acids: CASSRSRAYGYTF. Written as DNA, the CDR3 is TGTGCCAGCAGTCGATCCAGGGCCTATGGCTACACCTTC.

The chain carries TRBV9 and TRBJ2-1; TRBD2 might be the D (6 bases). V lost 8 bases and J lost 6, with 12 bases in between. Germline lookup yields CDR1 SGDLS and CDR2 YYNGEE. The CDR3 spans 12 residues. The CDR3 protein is CASSREPNEQFF. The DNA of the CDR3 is TGTGCCAGTTCCCGGGAGCCCAATGAGCAGTTCTTC.

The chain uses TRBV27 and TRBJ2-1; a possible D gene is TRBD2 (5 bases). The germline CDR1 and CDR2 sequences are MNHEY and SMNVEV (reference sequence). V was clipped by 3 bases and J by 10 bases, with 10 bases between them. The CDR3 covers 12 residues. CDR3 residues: CASSFREGEQFF. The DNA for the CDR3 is TGTGCCAGCAGTTTCCGGGAAGGGGAGCAGTTCTTC.

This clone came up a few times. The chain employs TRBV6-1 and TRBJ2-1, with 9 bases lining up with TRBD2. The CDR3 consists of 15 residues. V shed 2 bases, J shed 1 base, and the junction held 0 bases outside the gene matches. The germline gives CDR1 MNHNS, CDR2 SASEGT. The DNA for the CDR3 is TGTGCCAGCAGTGAACTAGCGGGATCCTACAATGAGCAGTTCTTC. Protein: CASSELAGSYNEQFF.

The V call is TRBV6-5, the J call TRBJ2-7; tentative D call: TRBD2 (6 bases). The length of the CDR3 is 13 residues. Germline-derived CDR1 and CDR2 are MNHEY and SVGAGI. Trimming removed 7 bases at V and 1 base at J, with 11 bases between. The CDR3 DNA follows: TGTGCCAGCACCTCGGACTATTCCTACGAGCAGTACTTC. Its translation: CASTSDYSYEQYF.

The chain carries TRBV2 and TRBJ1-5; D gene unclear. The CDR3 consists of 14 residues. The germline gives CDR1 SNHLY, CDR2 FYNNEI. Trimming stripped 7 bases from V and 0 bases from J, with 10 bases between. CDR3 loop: CASTGLNSNQPQHF. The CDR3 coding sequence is TGTGCCAGCACCGGGTTAAATAGCAATCAGCCCCAGCATTTT.

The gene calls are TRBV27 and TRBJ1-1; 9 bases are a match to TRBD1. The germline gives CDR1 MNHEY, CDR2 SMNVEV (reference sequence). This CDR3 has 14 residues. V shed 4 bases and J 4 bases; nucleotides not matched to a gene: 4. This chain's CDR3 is CASSSLTGGTEAFF. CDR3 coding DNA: TGTGCCAGCAGTTCCCTGACAGGGGGCACTGAAGCTTTCTTT.

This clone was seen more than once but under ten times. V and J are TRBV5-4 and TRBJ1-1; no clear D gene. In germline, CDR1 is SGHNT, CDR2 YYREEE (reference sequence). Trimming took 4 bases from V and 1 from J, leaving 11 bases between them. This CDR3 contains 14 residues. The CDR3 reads CASSPDTQNTEAFF. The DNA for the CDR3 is TGTGCCAGCAGCCCCGACACCCAGAACACTGAAGCTTTCTTT.

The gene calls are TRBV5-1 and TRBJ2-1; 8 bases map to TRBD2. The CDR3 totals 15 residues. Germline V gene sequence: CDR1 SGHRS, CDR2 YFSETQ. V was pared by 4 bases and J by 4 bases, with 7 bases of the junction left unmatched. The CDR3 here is CASSPVAGSYNEQFF. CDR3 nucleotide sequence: TGCGCCAGCAGCCCGGTAGCGGGGAGTTACAATGAGCAGTTCTTC. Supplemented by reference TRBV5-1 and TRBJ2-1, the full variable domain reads KAGVTQTPRYLIKTRGQQVTLSCSPISGHRSVSWYQQTPGQGLQFLFEYFSETQRNKGNFPGRFSGRQFSNSRSEMNVSTLELGDSALYLCASSPVAGSYNEQFFGPGTRLTVL.

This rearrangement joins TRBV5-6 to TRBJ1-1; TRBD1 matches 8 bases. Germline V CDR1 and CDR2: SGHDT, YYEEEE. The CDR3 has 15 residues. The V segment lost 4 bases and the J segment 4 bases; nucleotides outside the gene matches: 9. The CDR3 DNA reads TGTGCCAGCAGCGCAGACAGGGGACGAGGCACTGAAGCTTTCTTT. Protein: CASSADRGRGTEAFF.

The CDR3 DNA follows: TGTGCCAGCATCCTTAGTAGCTTCACGGGAGGCGGGAACGAGCAGTACTTC. It translates to CASILSSFTGGGNEQYF. The chain couples TRBV7-8 to TRBJ2-7, with 7 bases that match TRBD2. The ends lost 7 bases at V and 5 bases at J; junction bases unmatched: 20. Germline loops: CDR1 SGHVS, CDR2 FQNEAQ. The CDR3 contains 17 residues.

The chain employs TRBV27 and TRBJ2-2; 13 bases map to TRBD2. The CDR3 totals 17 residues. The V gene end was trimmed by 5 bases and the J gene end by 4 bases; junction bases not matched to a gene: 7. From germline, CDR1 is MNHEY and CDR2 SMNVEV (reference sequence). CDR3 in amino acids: CASSLGLAGDLTGELFF. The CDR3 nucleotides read TGTGCCAGCAGTCTCGGACTAGCGGGAGATCTCACCGGGGAGCTGTTTTTT.

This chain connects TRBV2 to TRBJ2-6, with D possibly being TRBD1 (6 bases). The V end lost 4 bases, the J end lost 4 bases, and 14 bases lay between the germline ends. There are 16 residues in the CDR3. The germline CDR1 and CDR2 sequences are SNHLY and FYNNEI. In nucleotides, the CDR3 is TGTGCCAGCAGTGGAGTCAGGGGAGCAGGGGCCAACGTCCTGACTTTC. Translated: CASSGVRGAGANVLTF.

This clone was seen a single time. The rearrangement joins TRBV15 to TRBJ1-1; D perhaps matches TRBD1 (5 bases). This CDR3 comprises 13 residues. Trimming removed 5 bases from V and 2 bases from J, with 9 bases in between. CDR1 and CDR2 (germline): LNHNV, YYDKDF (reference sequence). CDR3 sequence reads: CATSSGHNTEAFF. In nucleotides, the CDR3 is TGTGCCACCAGCTCCGGACACAACACTGAAGCTTTCTTT.

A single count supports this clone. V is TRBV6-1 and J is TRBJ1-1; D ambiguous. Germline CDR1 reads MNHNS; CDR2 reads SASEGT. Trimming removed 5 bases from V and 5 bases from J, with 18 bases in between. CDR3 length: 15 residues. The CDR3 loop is CASSSFRQWRTEAFF. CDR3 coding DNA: TGTGCCAGCAGTTCCTTCCGTCAGTGGAGGACTGAAGCTTTCTTT.

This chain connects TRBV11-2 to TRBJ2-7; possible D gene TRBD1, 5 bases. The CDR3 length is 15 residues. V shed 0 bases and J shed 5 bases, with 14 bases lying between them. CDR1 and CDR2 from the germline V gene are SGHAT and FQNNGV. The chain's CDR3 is CASSLEARASHEQYF. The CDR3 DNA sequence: TGTGCCAGCAGCTTAGAGGCCAGGGCGTCCCACGAGCAGTACTTC.

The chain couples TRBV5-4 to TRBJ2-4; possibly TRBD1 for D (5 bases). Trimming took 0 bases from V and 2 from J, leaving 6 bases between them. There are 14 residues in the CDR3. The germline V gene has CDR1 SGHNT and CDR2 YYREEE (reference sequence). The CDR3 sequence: CASSLEGSKNIQYF. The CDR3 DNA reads TGTGCCAGCAGCTTGGAGGGGTCCAAAAACATTCAGTACTTC.